This entry is about one TCR beta chain. This clonotype was detected many times. Its target antigen remains unknown. No much larger clone is present one base from it, and per-base qualities are unavailable. The library was obtained by RT-PCR. Sequencing used an Illumina HiSeq 2500. Starting from the raw public reads, TCRdb applied fastp trimming at Q25, assembled clones with MiXCR and retained in-frame beta chains. CDR3 protein sequences are deduplicated, and each keeps its most common genes and DNA. The sample contains under 550,000 distinct CDR3 sequences, 6.5% to 8% of them found a single time. The ten top clones hold 13% of the sample. The CDR3 has 13 amino acids, counting the end cysteine and phenylalanine. CDR3 DNA only is kept here, 39 bases in frame from base 1. CDR1 and CDR2 (DFQATT, SNEGSKA) derive from the germline V gene (reference sequence). A distance of 13 bases separates the germline ends of V and J, which lose 6 bases and 3 bases respectively.

The data derive from a study of response to subunit inactivated influenza vaccine (dated by TCRdb to 2016 to 2019). Looking at the study overall: To follow how T cells responded to a trivalent subunit inactivated influenza vaccine, the researchers relied on deep quantitative profiling of the T cell receptor repertoire.

The paper's findings and limits, for the study overall: The authors suggested that each seasonal influenza vaccination may recruit only a limited number of new T cells.

Material: PBMCs from blood, obtained less than 25 months after vaccination. The rearranged segments are TRBV20-1 and TRBJ2-3, with the identity of the D gene unclear. The source of this sequence is a man aged 50-75 years who received an inactivated influenza vaccine. Donor details come from another sample of the same person, matched by shared clones. Read as DNA, the sequence is TGCAGTGCCCCCCAAGGGAATACAGATACGCAGTATTTT. Its amino acids are CSAPQGNTDTQYF.